This TCR beta chain was found in a study of blood T cell repertoires in COVID-19. Study-level information: Spain, Italy and the United States supplied samples that represented acute and convalescent COVID-19. Sources were T cells, B-cell-depleted T cells, or PBMCs; the material itself was cDNA or gDNA.

The CDR3 has 18 amino acids. CDR1 and CDR2 from the germline V gene are LGHNA and YNFKEQ. Trimming cost V 1 base and J 4 bases; bases outside gene matches: 13. Under the authors' procedure: Using reference gene primer amplification, nucleated cell counts were estimated. Produced via immunoSEQ multiplex PCR; TCRdb's table is partial and in-frame only. V and J calls plus clone size are reproduced from that table; the DNA served to infer D and trimming. Of roughly 100,000 clones in the sample, 84% were seen once. This TCR came from a man aged 55 to 70 with acute or convalescent COVID-19. Sequences were obtained from peripheral blood. The genes are TRBV4-2 and TRBJ2-7; 10 nucleotides align to TRBD2. CDR3 protein: CASSQGGGLAGVVYEQYF. CDR3 DNA: TGTGCCAGCAGCCAAGGGGGGGGGCTAGCGGGAGTTGTTTACGAGCAGTACTTC.